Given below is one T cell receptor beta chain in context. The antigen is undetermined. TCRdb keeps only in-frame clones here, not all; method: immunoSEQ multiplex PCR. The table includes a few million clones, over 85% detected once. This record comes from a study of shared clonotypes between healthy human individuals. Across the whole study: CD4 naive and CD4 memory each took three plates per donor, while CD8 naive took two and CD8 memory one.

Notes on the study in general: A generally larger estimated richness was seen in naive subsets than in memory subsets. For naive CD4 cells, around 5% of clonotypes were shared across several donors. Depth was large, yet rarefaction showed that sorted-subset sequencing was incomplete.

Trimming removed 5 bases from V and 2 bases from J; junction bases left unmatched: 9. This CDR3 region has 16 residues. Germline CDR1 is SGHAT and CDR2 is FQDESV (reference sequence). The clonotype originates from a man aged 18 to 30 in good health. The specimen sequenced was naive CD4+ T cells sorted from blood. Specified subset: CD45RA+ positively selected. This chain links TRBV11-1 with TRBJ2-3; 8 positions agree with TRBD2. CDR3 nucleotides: TGTGCCAGCAGCCATCAAACGGGAGGGTCCACAGATACGCAGTATTTT. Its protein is CASSHQTGGSTDTQYF.